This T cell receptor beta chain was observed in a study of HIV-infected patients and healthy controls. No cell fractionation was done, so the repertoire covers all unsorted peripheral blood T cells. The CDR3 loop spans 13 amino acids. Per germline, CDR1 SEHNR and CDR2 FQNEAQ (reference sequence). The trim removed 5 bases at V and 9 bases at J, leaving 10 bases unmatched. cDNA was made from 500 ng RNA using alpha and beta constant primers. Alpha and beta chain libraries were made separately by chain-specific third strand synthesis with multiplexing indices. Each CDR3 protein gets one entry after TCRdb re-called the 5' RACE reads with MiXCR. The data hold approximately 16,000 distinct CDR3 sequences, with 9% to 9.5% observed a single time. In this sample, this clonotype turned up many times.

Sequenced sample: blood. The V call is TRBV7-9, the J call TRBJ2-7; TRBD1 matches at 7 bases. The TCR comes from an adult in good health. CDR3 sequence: CASSATGESVQYV. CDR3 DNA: TGTGCCAGCAGCGCAACAGGGGAATCGGTGCAGTACGTC.